This entry features one T cell receptor (beta chain) sequence. Antigen: not known. V lost 8 bases and J 2 bases, leaving 7 bases between the germline ends. Germline V gene lookup returns CDR1 MGHRA and CDR2 YSYEKL. The CDR3 consists of 12 residues. This sample is drawn from a study of cytomegalovirus exposure and HLA in healthy donors. Nominally healthy donors were sampled, though unrecorded immune exposures were likely. PCR involved 60 Vbeta and 13 Jbeta primers. Measured with immunoSEQ multiplex PCR; TCRdb has only the in-frame clones, and not every one. The data show about 160,000 clones, with roughly four fifths seen just once and approximately 3% held by the top ten. Notes on the study in general: A later analysis linked a missense DCLRE1C variant to TCR beta V- and J-gene trimming. Clonal expansion, a later analysis showed, was greater in HLA-associated TCR beta chains than in equally common others.

The origin of this receptor is a woman aged 40 to 50 in good health and CMV-seronegative. The specimen was PBMCs. The chain uses TRBV4-1 and TRBJ1-3; D is possibly TRBD1 (6 bases). The CDR3 spells CASSGAGNTIYF. As DNA, the CDR3 is TGCGCCAGCTCAGGGGCTGGAAACACCATATATTTT.